This T cell receptor (beta chain) was captured by sequencing in a study of cytotoxic CD8 clonotypes in ibrutinib-treated CLL. Study-wide findings and caveats: Baseline clonality exceeded age-matched healthy donors and tracked circulating CD8+ T-cell counts.

Germline V gives CDR1 MNHNY, CDR2 SVGAGI (reference sequence). V was pared by 6 bases and J by 1 base, with 16 bases between. The CDR3 has 15 residues. This clone occurred many times. Antigen: not known. The protocol was immunoSEQ multiplex PCR, while the TCRdb copy is restricted to in-frame clones and leaves out a portion. Of about 50,000 clones detected, approximately 53% appear once; the ten largest clones hold about 31%. The sample was PBMCs, taken after 12 months of ibrutinib treatment. The receptor comes from a human donor with chronic lymphocytic leukemia. The chain recombines TRBV6-6 with TRBJ2-7, with a possible D match to TRBD1 (6 bases). CDR3 bases: TGTGCCAGCAGGAGGGGGACGGAATCTTCCTACGAGCAGTACTTC. Translating it yields CASRRGTESSYEQYF.